This entry features one TCR beta chain sequence. Its antigen is still unknown. The data stem from a study of T cell repertoires in cytomegalovirus infection. About the research overall: Selected CMV epitopes included recently identified HLA-C-restricted ones as well as well-studied HLA-B-restricted ones. It was the public TCR beta signatures that indicated both CMV infection and matching HLA type. Study findings and constraints: Of the TCR beta families, the public ones yielded a cumulative frequency that identified carriers of CMV plus the relevant HLA. It was HLA-C-restricted CMV-specific TCR beta clonotypes that dominated the response ex vivo.

The length of the CDR3 is 13 residues. V lost 8 bases to trimming and J lost 5 bases; unmatched junction nucleotides: 8. Germline CDR1 and CDR2: SNHLY and FYNNEI. Using its own MiXCR run on the reads, TCRdb lists one record per CDR3 protein. The data contain 700,000 to 850,000 distinct CDR3 sequences, 32% of them singletons. Material: cultured CD8+ T cells from PBMCs, obtained from culture after CMV antigen stimulation. The rearrangement links TRBV2 to TRBJ1-2, with 7 bases matching TRBD1. This TCR was recovered from a human donor in good health (CMV status not recorded). Some clones in this sample may be carry-over from other donors' samples. The CDR3 DNA reads TGTGCCAGCGGTCCGGGACAGCTTTATGGCTACACCTTC. Translation gives CASGPGQLYGYTF.